This is a list of T cell receptor beta chains from one sample in a study of cytomegalovirus exposure and HLA in healthy donors. Profiled with immunoSEQ multiplex PCR; TCRdb holds only in-frame clones, not every one. The sample shows some 140,000 clones, about 80% of them seen only once. The sample was PBMCs. Source of these receptors: a male donor in good health and CMV-seropositive. The CDR3 runs from the conserved cysteine through the conserved F or W. A D gene is named only where the DNA matches it firmly. Not every row has a clone size; where given, it reads once, few, many or a size class.

J: TRBJ2-3
D: .
V: TRBV4-2
size: .
length: 12
CDR3: CASSQVSDTQYF
DNA: TGTGCCAGCAGCCAAGTTTCGGATACGCAGTATTTT

J: TRBJ2-3
D: TRBD2
V: TRBV13
size: .
length: 18
CDR3: CASSLGGSGGAEADTQYF
DNA: TGTGCCAGCAGCTTAGGGGGTAGCGGGGGGGCCGAAGCAGATACGCAGTATTTT

J: TRBJ2-7
D: TRBD2
V: TRBV27
size: few
length: 16
CDR3: CASSSLTGLAVYEQYF
DNA: TGTGCCAGCAGTTCCCTTACGGGACTAGCAGTATACGAGCAGTACTTC

J: TRBJ2-1
D: TRBD2
V: TRBV11-2
size: .
length: 17
CDR3: CASSLFIFGGAGNEQFF
DNA: TGTGCCAGCAGCTTATTCATCTTCGGGGGGGCGGGAAATGAGCAGTTCTTC

J: TRBJ2-7
D: .
V: TRBV5-8
size: .
length: 17
CDR3: CASSLEFGGQGTYEQYF
DNA: TGTGCCAGCAGCTTGGAGTTCGGGGGGCAGGGCACCTACGAGCAGTACTTC

J: TRBJ1-1
D: TRBD1
V: TRBV5-4
size: .
length: 20
CDR3: CASSSTGIENESLMNTEAFF
DNA: TGTGCCAGCAGCTCGACAGGGATTGAGAACGAATCGCTAATGAACACTGAAGCTTTCTTT

J: TRBJ2-1
D: .
V: TRBV19
size: .
length: 16
CDR3: CASSIAGSLSYNEQFF
DNA: TGTGCCAGTAGTATTGCGGGGTCTCTCTCCTACAATGAGCAGTTCTTC

J: TRBJ1-2
D: TRBD1
V: TRBV6-1
size: few
length: 12
CDR3: CASSAQGAGYTF
DNA: TGTGCCAGCAGTGCACAGGGGGCGGGCTACACCTTC

J: TRBJ2-3
D: TRBD1
V: TRBV6-5
size: few
length: 13
CDR3: CASNPTGTDTQYF
DNA: TGTGCCAGCAACCCGACAGGGACAGATACGCAGTATTTT

J: TRBJ2-1
D: .
V: TRBV7-9
size: few
length: 15
CDR3: CASSRRTGNYNEQFF
DNA: TGTGCCAGCAGCCGAAGAACCGGGAACTACAATGAGCAGTTCTTC

J: TRBJ1-5
D: .
V: TRBV4-1
size: .
length: 15
CDR3: CASSQAHSTNQPQHF
DNA: TGCGCCAGCAGCCAAGCTCACAGCACGAATCAGCCCCAGCATTTT

J: TRBJ2-5
D: .
V: TRBV7-8
size: .
length: 14
CDR3: CASSRGRVQETQYF
DNA: TGTGCCAGCAGCCGCGGCAGGGTCCAAGAGACCCAGTACTTC

J: TRBJ2-7
D: .
V: TRBV11-3
size: .
length: 13
CDR3: CASSITTDYEQYF
DNA: TGTGCCAGCAGCATAACGACAGACTACGAGCAGTACTTC

J: TRBJ2-5
D: .
V: TRBV20-1
size: .
length: 11
CDR3: CSARRVETQYF
DNA: TGCAGTGCTAGGAGAGTAGAGACCCAGTACTTC

J: TRBJ2-7
D: .
V: TRBV5-1
size: .
length: 14
CDR3: CASSPRGISYEQYF
DNA: TGCGCCAGCAGCCCGAGAGGCATCTCCTACGAGCAGTACTTC

J: TRBJ2-2
D: .
V: TRBV7-9
size: .
length: 15
CDR3: CASTSQGANTGELFF
DNA: TGTGCCAGCACCTCCCAAGGGGCGAACACCGGGGAGCTGTTTTTT

J: TRBJ2-7
D: TRBD1
V: TRBV6-5
size: .
length: 16
CDR3: CASSYSGTGKRVEQYF
DNA: TGTGCCAGCAGTTACTCTGGGACAGGGAAGAGGGTCGAGCAGTACTTC

J: TRBJ1-1
D: .
V: TRBV7-9
size: .
length: 15
CDR3: CASSRRRGLHTEAFF
DNA: TGTGCCAGCAGCCGACGGAGGGGCCTCCACACTGAAGCTTTCTTT

J: TRBJ2-3
D: .
V: TRBV18
size: .
length: 15
CDR3: CASSASQGSTDTQYF
DNA: TGTGCCAGCTCAGCGTCCCAGGGTAGCACAGATACGCAGTATTTT

J: TRBJ2-5
D: TRBD2
V: TRBV27
size: .
length: 15
CDR3: CASSPASGRQETQYF
DNA: TGTGCCAGCAGTCCCGCTAGCGGGAGGCAAGAGACCCAGTACTTC

J: TRBJ2-3
D: .
V: TRBV4-3
size: once
length: 14
CDR3: CASSRTPSTDTQYF
DNA: TGCGCCAGCAGTAGGACTCCTAGCACAGATACGCAGTATTTT

J: TRBJ2-3
D: .
V: TRBV5-5
size: .
length: 16
CDR3: CASSLAQGGDTDTQYF
DNA: TGTGCCAGCAGCTTGGCGCAGGGCGGAGACACAGATACGCAGTATTTT

J: TRBJ2-7
D: TRBD1
V: TRBV12-5
size: .
length: 14
CDR3: CASGLGTGGDEQYF
DNA: TGTGCTAGTGGTTTGGGTACAGGGGGCGACGAGCAGTACTTC

J: TRBJ2-3
D: .
V: TRBV6-4
size: medium-sized
length: 16
CDR3: CASSDSPSSSTDTQYF
DNA: TGTGCCAGCAGTGACTCGCCTAGCTCAAGCACAGATACGCAGTATTTT

J: TRBJ1-2
D: TRBD1
V: TRBV7-2
size: .
length: 16
CDR3: CASSIWTGFMVYGYTF
DNA: TGTGCCAGCAGCATCTGGACAGGTTTTATGGTCTATGGCTACACCTTC

J: TRBJ1-1
D: TRBD1
V: TRBV19
size: few
length: 15
CDR3: CASSVTGAANTEAFF
DNA: TGTGCCAGTAGTGTTACAGGGGCGGCGAACACTGAAGCTTTCTTT

J: TRBJ1-5
D: .
V: TRBV14
size: .
length: 16
CDR3: CASSQDRGRGDQPQHF
DNA: TGTGCCAGCAGCCAAGACCGCGGGCGGGGGGATCAGCCCCAGCATTTT

J: TRBJ1-5
D: .
V: TRBV7-9
size: .
length: 14
CDR3: CASSLVPGDQPQHF
DNA: TGTGCCAGCAGCTTAGTCCCAGGGGATCAGCCCCAGCATTTT

J: TRBJ1-1
D: .
V: TRBV19
size: once
length: 14
CDR3: CASSIAPMNTEAFF
DNA: TGTGCCAGTAGTATAGCCCCCATGAACACTGAAGCTTTCTTT

J: TRBJ1-2
D: .
V: TRBV6-6
size: .
length: 13
CDR3: CASSHDRSGGYTF
DNA: TGTGCCAGCAGTCACGACAGGTCGGGTGGCTACACCTTC

J: TRBJ1-1
D: .
V: TRBV19
size: .
length: 15
CDR3: CASSIGAGMNTEAFF
DNA: TGTGCCAGTAGTATAGGAGCAGGAATGAACACTGAAGCTTTCTTT

J: TRBJ2-1
D: TRBD2
V: TRBV5-6
size: once
length: 15
CDR3: CASSLRGGTSGKQFF
DNA: TGTGCCAGCAGCCTAAGAGGGGGAACTAGCGGGAAGCAGTTCTTC

J: TRBJ2-7
D: .
V: TRBV29-1
size: .
length: 11
CDR3: CSAEVSYEQYF
DNA: TGCAGCGCCGAGGTGTCCTACGAGCAGTACTTC

J: TRBJ1-1
D: TRBD1
V: TRBV4-1
size: once
length: 16
CDR3: CASSQANRGGNTEAFF
DNA: TGCGCCAGCAGCCAAGCTAACAGGGGCGGGAACACTGAAGCTTTCTTT

J: TRBJ2-2
D: .
V: TRBV2
size: .
length: 13
CDR3: CASAGQGGGELFF
DNA: TGTGCCAGCGCTGGGCAGGGCGGCGGGGAGCTGTTTTTT

J: TRBJ2-7
D: TRBD2
V: TRBV4-2
size: few
length: 16
CDR3: CASSQGTSGDSYEQYF
DNA: TGTGCCAGCAGCCAAGGGACTAGCGGGGACTCCTACGAGCAGTACTTC

J: TRBJ2-1
D: TRBD1
V: TRBV7-9
size: .
length: 15
CDR3: CASSQGQAVYNEQFF
DNA: TGTGCCAGCAGCCAAGGACAGGCAGTCTACAATGAGCAGTTCTTC

J: TRBJ2-1
D: .
V: TRBV27
size: .
length: 13
CDR3: CASSHPLPNEQFF
DNA: TGTGCCAGCAGCCACCCGCTACCAAATGAGCAGTTCTTC

J: TRBJ2-5
D: TRBD2
V: TRBV25-1
size: .
length: 14
CDR3: CASSPRGGQETQYF
DNA: TGTGCCAGCAGTCCCCGGGGGGGTCAAGAGACCCAGTACTTC

J: TRBJ2-1
D: .
V: TRBV6-1
size: .
length: 14
CDR3: CASKTSLGYNEQFF
DNA: TGTGCCAGCAAAACTAGTTTAGGGTACAATGAGCAGTTCTTC

J: TRBJ1-2
D: TRBD1
V: TRBV7-2
size: .
length: 15
CDR3: CASSLGDRGVEGYTF
DNA: TGTGCCAGCAGCCTCGGGGACAGGGGAGTCGAGGGCTACACCTTC

J: TRBJ2-7
D: .
V: TRBV7-9
size: .
length: 15
CDR3: CASSLDGGGSYEQYF
DNA: TGTGCCAGCAGCTTAGACGGGGGCGGGAGCTACGAGCAGTACTTC

J: TRBJ1-1
D: .
V: TRBV7-3
size: .
length: 13
CDR3: CASRREMNTEAFF
DNA: TGTGCCAGCCGGAGGGAAATGAACACTGAAGCTTTCTTT

J: TRBJ1-1
D: .
V: TRBV5-1
size: .
length: 13
CDR3: CASSSLGRTEAFF
DNA: TGCGCCAGCAGCTCCCTAGGGAGGACTGAAGCTTTCTTT

J: TRBJ2-7
D: .
V: TRBV9
size: .
length: 9
CDR3: CASRGGQYF
DNA: TGTGCCAGCAGGGGGGGGCAGTACTTC

J: TRBJ2-7
D: TRBD2
V: TRBV6-6
size: .
length: 15
CDR3: CASRTSSGRAYEQYF
DNA: TGTGCCAGCAGAACCTCTAGCGGGAGGGCCTACGAGCAGTACTTC

J: TRBJ2-7
D: .
V: TRBV2
size: .
length: 16
CDR3: CASSEAGEISRGGQYF
DNA: TGTGCCAGCAGTGAAGCGGGGGAAATATCGAGAGGGGGGCAGTACTTC

J: TRBJ1-6
D: .
V: TRBV9
size: .
length: 16
CDR3: CASSVVDIPFGSPLHF
DNA: TGTGCCAGCAGCGTAGTGGACATCCCATTTGGTTCACCCCTCCACTTT

J: TRBJ1-3
D: .
V: TRBV5-6
size: few
length: 14
CDR3: CASSPQRGLHTIYF
DNA: TGTGCCAGCAGCCCTCAAAGGGGTTTACACACCATATATTTT

J: TRBJ1-1
D: TRBD1
V: TRBV19
size: once
length: 15
CDR3: CASSIGGPGQEEAFF
DNA: TGTGCCAGTAGTATTGGTGGCCCTGGACAGGAGGAAGCTTTCTTT

J: TRBJ1-2
D: .
V: TRBV5-1
size: .
length: 15
CDR3: CASSSTNRNYYGYTF
DNA: TGCGCCAGCAGCTCTACCAACAGGAACTACTATGGCTACACCTTC

J: TRBJ2-3
D: .
V: TRBV15
size: few
length: 14
CDR3: CATSRAQGTDTQYF
DNA: TGTGCCACCAGCAGAGCTCAGGGCACAGATACGCAGTATTTT

J: TRBJ2-5
D: .
V: TRBV6-6
size: .
length: 15
CDR3: CASSAGQLYQETQYF
DNA: TGTGCCAGCAGTGCCGGACAGCTGTACCAAGAGACCCAGTACTTC